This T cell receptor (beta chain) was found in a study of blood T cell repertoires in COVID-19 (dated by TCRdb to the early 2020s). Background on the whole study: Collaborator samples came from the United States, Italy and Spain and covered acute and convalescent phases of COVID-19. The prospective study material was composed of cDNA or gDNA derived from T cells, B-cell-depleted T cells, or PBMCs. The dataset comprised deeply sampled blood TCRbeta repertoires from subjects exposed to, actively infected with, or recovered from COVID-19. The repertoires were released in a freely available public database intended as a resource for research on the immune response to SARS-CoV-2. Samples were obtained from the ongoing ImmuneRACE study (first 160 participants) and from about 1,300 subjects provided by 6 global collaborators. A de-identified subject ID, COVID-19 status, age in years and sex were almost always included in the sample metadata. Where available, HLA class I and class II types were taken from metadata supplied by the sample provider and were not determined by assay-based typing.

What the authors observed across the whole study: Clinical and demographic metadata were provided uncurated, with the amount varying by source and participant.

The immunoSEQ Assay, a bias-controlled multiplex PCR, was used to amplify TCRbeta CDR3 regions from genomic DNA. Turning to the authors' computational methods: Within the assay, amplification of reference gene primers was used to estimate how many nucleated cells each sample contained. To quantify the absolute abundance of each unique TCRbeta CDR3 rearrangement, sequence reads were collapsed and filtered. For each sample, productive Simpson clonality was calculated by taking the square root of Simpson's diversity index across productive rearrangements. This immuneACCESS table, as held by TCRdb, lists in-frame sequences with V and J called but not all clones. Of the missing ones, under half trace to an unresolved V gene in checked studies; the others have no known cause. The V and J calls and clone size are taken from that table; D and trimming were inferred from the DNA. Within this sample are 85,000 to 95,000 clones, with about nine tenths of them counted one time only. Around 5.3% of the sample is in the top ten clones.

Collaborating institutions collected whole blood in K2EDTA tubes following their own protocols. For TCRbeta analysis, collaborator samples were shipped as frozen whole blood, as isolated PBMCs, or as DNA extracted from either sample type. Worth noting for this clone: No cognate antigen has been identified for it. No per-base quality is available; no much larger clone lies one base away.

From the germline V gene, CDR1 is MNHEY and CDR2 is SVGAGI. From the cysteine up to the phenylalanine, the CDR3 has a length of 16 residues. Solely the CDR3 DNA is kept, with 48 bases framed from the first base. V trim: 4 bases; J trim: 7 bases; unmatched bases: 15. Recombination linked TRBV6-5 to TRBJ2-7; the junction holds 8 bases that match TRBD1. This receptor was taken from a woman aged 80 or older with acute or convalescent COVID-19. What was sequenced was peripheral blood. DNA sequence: TGTGCCAGCAGTTTTCGGACAGGGTCTCCATATCAGGAGCAGTACTTC. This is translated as CASSFRTGSPYQEQYF.